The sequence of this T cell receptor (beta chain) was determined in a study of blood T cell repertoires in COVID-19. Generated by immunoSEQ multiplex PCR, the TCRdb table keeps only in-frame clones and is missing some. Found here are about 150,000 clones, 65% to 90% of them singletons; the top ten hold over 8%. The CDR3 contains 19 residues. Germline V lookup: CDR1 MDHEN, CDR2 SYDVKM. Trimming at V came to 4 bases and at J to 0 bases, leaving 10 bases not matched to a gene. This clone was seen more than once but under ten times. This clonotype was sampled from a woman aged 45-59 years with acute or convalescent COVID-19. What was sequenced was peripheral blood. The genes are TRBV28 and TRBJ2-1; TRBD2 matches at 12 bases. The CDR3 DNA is TGTGCCAGCAGTTCCCATAAACTAGCGGGAGGCCCCTCCTACAATGAGCAGTTCTTC. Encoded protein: CASSSHKLAGGPSYNEQFF. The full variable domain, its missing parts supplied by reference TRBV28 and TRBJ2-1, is DVKVTQSSRYLVKRTGEKVFLECVQDMDHENMFWYRQDPGLGLRLIYFSYDVKMKEKGDIPEGYSVSREKKERFSLILESASTNQTSMYLCASSSHKLAGGPSYNEQFFGPGTRLTVL.